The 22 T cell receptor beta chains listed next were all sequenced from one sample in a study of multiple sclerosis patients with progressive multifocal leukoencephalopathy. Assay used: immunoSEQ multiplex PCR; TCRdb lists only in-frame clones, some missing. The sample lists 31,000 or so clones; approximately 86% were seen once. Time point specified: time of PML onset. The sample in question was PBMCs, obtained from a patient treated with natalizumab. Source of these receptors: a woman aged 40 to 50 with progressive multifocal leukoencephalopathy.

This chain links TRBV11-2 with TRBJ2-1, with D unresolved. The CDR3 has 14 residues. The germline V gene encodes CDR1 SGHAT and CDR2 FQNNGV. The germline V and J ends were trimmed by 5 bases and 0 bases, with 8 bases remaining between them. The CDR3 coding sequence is TGTGCCAGCAGCACCCAGAGCTCCTACAATGAGCAGTTCTTC. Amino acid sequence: CASSTQSSYNEQFF.

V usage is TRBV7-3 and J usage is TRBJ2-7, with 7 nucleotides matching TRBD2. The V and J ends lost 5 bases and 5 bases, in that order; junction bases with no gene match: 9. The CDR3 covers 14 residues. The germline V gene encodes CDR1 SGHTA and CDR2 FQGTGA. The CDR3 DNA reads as TGTGCCAGCAGCCCTGTTCCGGGAGGAGACGAGCAGTACTTC. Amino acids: CASSPVPGGDEQYF. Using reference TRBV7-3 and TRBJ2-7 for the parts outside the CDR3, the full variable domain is GAGVSQTPSNKVTEKGKYVELRCDPISGHTALYWYRQSLGQGPEFLIYFQGTGAADDSGLPNDRFFAVRPEGSVSTLKIQRTERGDSAVYLCASSPVPGGDEQYFGPGTRLTVT.

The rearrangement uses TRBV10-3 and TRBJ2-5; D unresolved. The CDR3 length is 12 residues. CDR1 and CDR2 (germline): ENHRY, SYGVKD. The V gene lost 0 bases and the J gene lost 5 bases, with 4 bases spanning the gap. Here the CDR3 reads CAISESGETQYF. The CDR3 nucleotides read TGTGCCATCAGTGAGTCAGGGGAGACCCAGTACTTC.

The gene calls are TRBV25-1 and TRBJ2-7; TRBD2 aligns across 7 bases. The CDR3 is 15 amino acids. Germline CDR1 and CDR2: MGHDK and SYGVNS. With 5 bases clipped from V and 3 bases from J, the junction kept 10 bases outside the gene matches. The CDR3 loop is CASSTSGTERYEQYF. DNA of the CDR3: TGTGCCAGCAGTACAAGCGGGACCGAGCGCTACGAGCAGTACTTC.

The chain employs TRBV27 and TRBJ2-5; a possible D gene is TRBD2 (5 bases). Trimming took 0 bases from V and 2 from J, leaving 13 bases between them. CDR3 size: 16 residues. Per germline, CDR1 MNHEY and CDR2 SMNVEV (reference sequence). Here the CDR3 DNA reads TGTGCCAGCAGTTTATCTCATAGCGTGAGGCAAGAGACCCAGTACTTC. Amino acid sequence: CASSLSHSVRQETQYF.

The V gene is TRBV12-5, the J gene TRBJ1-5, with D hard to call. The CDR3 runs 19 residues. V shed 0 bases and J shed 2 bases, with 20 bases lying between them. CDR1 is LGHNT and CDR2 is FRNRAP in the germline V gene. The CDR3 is CASGLVRGTFVRGNQPQHF. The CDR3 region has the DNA TGTGCTAGTGGTTTGGTACGAGGCACCTTCGTGAGGGGCAATCAGCCCCAGCATTTT.

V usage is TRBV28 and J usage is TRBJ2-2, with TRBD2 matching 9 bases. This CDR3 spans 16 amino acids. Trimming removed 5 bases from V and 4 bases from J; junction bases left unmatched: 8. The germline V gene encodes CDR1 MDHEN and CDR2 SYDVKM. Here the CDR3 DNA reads TGTGCCAGCAGTGATAGCGGGAGTGGGAGCACCGGGGAGCTGTTTTTT. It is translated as CASSDSGSGSTGELFF.

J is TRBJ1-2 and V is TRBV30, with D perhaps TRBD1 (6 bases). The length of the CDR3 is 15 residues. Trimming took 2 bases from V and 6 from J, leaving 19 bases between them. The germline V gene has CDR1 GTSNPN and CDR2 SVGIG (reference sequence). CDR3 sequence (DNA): TGTGCCTGGAGTCCTACGTCAACAGGGAGGGATGGCTACACCTTC. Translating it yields CAWSPTSTGRDGYTF. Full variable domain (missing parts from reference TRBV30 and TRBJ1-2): SQTIHQWPATLVQPVGSPLSLECTVEGTSNPNLYWYRQAAGRGLQLLFYSVGIGQISSEVPQNLSASRPQDRQFILSSKKLLLSDSGFYLCAWSPTSTGRDGYTFGSGTRLTVV.

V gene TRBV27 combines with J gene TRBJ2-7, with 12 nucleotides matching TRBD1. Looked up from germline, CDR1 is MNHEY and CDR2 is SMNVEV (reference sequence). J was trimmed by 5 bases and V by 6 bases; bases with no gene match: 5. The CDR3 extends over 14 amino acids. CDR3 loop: CASSWGTGGNEQYF. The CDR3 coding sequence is TGTGCCAGCAGCTGGGGGACAGGGGGCAACGAGCAGTACTTC.

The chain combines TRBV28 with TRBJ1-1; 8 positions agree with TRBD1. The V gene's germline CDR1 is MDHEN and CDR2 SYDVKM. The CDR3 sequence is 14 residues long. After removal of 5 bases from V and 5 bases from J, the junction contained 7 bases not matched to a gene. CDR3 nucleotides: TGTGCCAGCAGTACCATCAGGGGGCGGACTGAAGCTTTCTTT. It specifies CASSTIRGRTEAFF.

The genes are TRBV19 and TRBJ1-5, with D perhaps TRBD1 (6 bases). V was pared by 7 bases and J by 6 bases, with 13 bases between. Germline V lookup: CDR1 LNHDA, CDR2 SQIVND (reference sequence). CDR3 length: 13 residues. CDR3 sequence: CASTRDIFQPQHF. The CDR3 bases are TGTGCCAGTACCAGGGACATTTTTCAGCCCCAGCATTTT.

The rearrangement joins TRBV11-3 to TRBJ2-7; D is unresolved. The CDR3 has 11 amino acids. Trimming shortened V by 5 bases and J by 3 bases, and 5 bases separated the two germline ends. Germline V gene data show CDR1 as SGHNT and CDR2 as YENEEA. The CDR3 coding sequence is TGTGCCAGCAGCCTCTTCTACGAGCAGTACTTC. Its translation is CASSLFYEQYF.

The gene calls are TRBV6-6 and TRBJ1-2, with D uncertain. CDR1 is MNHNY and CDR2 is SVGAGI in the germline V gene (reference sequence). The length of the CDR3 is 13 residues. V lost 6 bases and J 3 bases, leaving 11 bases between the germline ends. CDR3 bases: TGTGCCAGCAGCCGCGCCCCGGACTATGGCTACACCTTC. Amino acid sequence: CASSRAPDYGYTF.

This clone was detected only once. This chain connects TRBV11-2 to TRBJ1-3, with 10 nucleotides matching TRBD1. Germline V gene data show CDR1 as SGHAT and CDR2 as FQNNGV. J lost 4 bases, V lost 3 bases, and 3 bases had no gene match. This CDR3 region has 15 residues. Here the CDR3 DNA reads TGTGCCAGCAGCTTGAAGGGACAGGGGGGAAACACCATATATTTT. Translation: CASSLKGQGGNTIYF.

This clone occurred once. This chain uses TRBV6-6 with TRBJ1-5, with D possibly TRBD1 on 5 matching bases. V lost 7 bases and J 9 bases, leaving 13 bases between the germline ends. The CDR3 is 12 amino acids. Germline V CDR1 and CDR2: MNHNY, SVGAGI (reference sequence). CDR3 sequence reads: CASTVEGRPQHF. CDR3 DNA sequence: TGTGCCAGCACCGTGGAGGGACGGCCCCAGCATTTT.

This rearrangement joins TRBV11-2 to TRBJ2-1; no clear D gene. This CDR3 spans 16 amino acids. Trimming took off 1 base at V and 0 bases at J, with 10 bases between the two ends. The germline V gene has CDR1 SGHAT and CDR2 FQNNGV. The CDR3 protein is CASSLGTLSSYNEQFF. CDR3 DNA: TGTGCCAGCAGCTTAGGAACCTTGAGCTCCTACAATGAGCAGTTCTTC.

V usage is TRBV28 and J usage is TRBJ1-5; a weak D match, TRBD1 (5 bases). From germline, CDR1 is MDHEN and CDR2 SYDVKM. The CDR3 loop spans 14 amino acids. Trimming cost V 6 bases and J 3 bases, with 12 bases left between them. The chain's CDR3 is CASSPGPFNQPQHF. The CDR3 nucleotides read TGTGCCAGCAGCCCGGGACCATTCAATCAGCCCCAGCATTTT. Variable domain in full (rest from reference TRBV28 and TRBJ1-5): DVKVTQSSRYLVKRTGEKVFLECVQDMDHENMFWYRQDPGLGLRLIYFSYDVKMKEKGDIPEGYSVSREKKERFSLILESASTNQTSMYLCASSPGPFNQPQHFGDGTRLSIL.

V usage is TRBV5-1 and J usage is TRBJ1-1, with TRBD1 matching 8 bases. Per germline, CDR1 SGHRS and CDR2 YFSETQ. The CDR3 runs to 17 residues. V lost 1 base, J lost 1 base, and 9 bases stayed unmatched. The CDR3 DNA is TGCGCCAGCAGCTTGTCATTGGGCGGACAGGGGAACACTGAAGCTTTCTTT. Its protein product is CASSLSLGGQGNTEAFF.

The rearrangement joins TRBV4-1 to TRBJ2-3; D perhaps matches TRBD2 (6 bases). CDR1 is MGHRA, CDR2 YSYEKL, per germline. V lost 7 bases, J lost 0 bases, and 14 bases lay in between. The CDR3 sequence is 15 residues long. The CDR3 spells CASNRASASTDTQYF. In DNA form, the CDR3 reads TGCGCCAGCAACCGAGCTAGCGCAAGCACAGATACGCAGTATTTT.

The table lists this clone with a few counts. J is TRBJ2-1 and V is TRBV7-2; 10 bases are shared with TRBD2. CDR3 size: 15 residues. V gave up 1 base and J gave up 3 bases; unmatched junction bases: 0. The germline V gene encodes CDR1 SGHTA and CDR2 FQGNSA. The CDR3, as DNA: TGTGCCAGCAGCTTAGGACTAGCGGGCTACAATGAGCAGTTCTTC. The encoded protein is CASSLGLAGYNEQFF.

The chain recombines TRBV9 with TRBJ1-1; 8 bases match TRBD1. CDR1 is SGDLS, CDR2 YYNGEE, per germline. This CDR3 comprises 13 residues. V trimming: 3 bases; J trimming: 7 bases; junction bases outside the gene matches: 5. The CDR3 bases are TGTGCCAGCAGCGGAGACAGGGGAGGTGAAGCTTTCTTT. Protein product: CASSGDRGGEAFF.

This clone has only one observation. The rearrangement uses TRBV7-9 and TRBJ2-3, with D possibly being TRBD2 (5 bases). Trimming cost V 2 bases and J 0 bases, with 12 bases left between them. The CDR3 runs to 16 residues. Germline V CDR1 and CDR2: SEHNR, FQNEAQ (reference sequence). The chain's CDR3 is CASSLMSGRSTDTQYF. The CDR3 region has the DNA TGTGCCAGCAGCTTAATGAGCGGCCGTAGCACAGATACGCAGTATTTT. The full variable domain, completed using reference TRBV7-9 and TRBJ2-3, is DTGVSQNPRHKITKRGQNVTFRCDPISEHNRLYWYRQTLGQGPEFLTYFQNEAQLEKSRLLSDRFSAERPKGSFSTLEIQRTEQGDSAMYLCASSLMSGRSTDTQYFGPGTRLTVL.